This entry concerns a single T cell receptor beta chain. This specimen includes other DNA sequences encoding the same CDR3. These data originate in a study of shared T cell receptors in the human thymus. Here immunoSEQ multiplex PCR was the method, and the copy in TCRdb shows in-frame clones only, minus some. The sample consists of 700,000 to 750,000 clones, around 85% of them appearing once. A further study also used this sample, focusing on human thymus T cells. That study adds: Thymic material originated from resections removed in the course of corrective heart surgery. V and J gene usage appeared biased in thymic and blood repertoires.

The material sequenced was thymocytes. The receptor's source is a girl in the first two years of life with a congenital heart defect.

The CDR3 protein is CASSLNTGELFF. The CDR3 DNA reads as TGTGCCAGCAGCCTTAACACCGGGGAGCTGTTTTTT. J is TRBJ2-2 and V is TRBV7-3, with unresolved D. The CDR3 runs 12 residues. Germline V CDR1 and CDR2: SGHTA, FQGTGA. V lost 5 bases and J lost 2, with 3 bases in between.